This T cell receptor (beta chain) stems from a study of blood T cell repertoires in COVID-19. V was pared by 5 bases and J by 4 bases, with 26 bases between. Germline values: CDR1 SGHTA, CDR2 FQGTGA. The CDR3 runs to 19 residues. Assay: immunoSEQ multiplex PCR; the TCRdb copy retains only in-frame clones and omits some. The sample has about 240,000 clones; approximately 80% are singletons. The sequence was collected from a woman older than 75 with acute or convalescent COVID-19. The sequenced material came from peripheral blood. This chain joins TRBV7-3 and TRBJ2-2, with a weak D call TRBD2 (5 bases). The CDR3 DNA reads TGTGCCAGCAGCCGAAAAGTGGGAACCAGAGGGTTCCCCACCGGGGAGCTGTTTTTT. This encodes CASSRKVGTRGFPTGELFF.